This paragraph covers one T cell receptor beta chain sequence. The CDR3 regions of TCR beta were amplified from RNA transcripts. HTBI primers were employed in a first-round RT-PCR of the TCR CDR3. TCRdb independently ran MiXCR on the multiplex PCR reads; one entry per CDR3 protein. In the table there are 130,000 to 150,000 distinct CDR3 sequences, approximately 20% of which are singletons. The data derive from a study of T cells in Graves' hyperthyroidism and ophthalmopathy. The source is a woman between 50 and 59 years old with Graves' hyperthyroidism that later progressed to Graves' ophthalmopathy. Sequencing was performed on blood.

CDR3 amino acids: CASSYSWRQVNQPQHF. The CDR3 bases are TGTGCCAGCAGTTACTCGTGGAGACAGGTCAATCAGCCCCAGCATTTT. The V gene is TRBV6-2 or TRBV6-3, the J gene TRBJ1-5, with D possibly being TRBD1 (6 bases). Germline V CDR1 and CDR2: MNHEY, SVGEGT. There are 16 residues in the CDR3. Trimming pared 0 bases from V and 3 bases from J, leaving 12 bases between.